Following are 13 T cell receptor beta chains from one sample sequenced in a study of response to subunit inactivated influenza vaccine listed by TCRdb under 2018. The library was made by RT-PCR. Sequencing relied on an Illumina HiSeq 2500. Using fastp at Q25 and MiXCR, TCRdb reprocessed the public reads and kept productive beta chains. CDR3 protein duplicates are merged, each entry listing the most common genes and DNA. Across this sample there are 800,000 or so distinct CDR3 sequences, with over 20% seen only once. Together, the top ten hold 10% of the sample. The sample was PBMCs from blood, taken more than 4 days after vaccination. Every receptor here comes from a man aged 50 or older who received an inactivated influenza vaccine. Donor details come from another sample of the same person, matched by shared clones.

The V gene is TRBV20-1, the J gene TRBJ2-3, with 9 bases that match TRBD1. Losses at the gene ends were 1 base for V and 7 bases for J; bases not matched to a gene: 9. Germline CDR1 DFQATT, CDR2 SNEGSKA (reference sequence). This CDR3 contains 15 residues. CDR3 DNA: TGCAGTGCTAGAGTTAGGGACAGGGTATCACATACGCAGTATTTT. Translated, it gives CSARVRDRVSHTQYF.

The genes are TRBV20-1 and TRBJ2-2, with D unresolved. Germline V gene data show CDR1 as DFQATT and CDR2 as SNEGSKA (reference sequence). The CDR3 is 13 residues long. V was pared by 3 bases and J by 5 bases, with 10 bases between. CDR3 in amino acids: CSASSRITGELFF. CDR3 DNA sequence: TGCAGTGCTAGCAGCAGGATTACCGGGGAGCTGTTTTTT.

This clonotype came up a few times. The chain links TRBV6-2 or TRBV6-3 to TRBJ2-4; possibly TRBD2 for D (5 bases). CDR1 is MNHEY, CDR2 SVGEGT, per germline. Trimming removed 7 bases from V and 8 bases from J, with 18 bases in between. The CDR3 runs 14 residues. The CDR3: CASTYSPGSYIQYF. CDR3 bases: TGTGCCAGCACCTACTCACCGGGATCCTACATTCAGTACTTC.

The chain carries TRBV18 and TRBJ2-5; D may be TRBD1 or TRBD2 (5 bases each). The CDR3 runs to 13 residues. Trimming cost V 6 bases and J 5 bases, with 13 bases left between them. Germline V CDR1 and CDR2: KGHSH, LQKENI. The CDR3 sequence is CASSRDLRETQYF. CDR3 nucleotide sequence: TGTGCCAGCTCCCGGGACCTCAGGGAGACCCAGTACTTC.

In this sample, this clonotype turned up many times. The chain employs TRBV7-2 and TRBJ2-1, with 8 bases matching TRBD2. V trimming: 1 base; J trimming: 6 bases; junction bases outside the gene matches: 8. This CDR3 is built from 16 residues. Germline V gene data show CDR1 as SGHTA and CDR2 as FQGNSA. DNA of the CDR3: TGTGCCAGCAGCTTAGAATTGGTAGCGGGACCCAATGAGCAGTTCTTC. Translation gives CASSLELVAGPNEQFF.

This clonotype occurred a few times. V gene TRBV7-2 combines with J gene TRBJ2-1, with 12 bases aligning to TRBD2. Trimming took 0 bases from V and 6 from J; bases not matched to a gene: 6. The CDR3 loop spans 17 amino acids. Germline V gives CDR1 SGHTA, CDR2 FQGNSA. In DNA form, the CDR3 reads TGTGCCAGCAGCTTAGCCCGACTAGCGGGAGAAGGCAATGAGCAGTTCTTC. Its translation: CASSLARLAGEGNEQFF.

This clonotype turned up a few times. The chain combines TRBV5-1 with TRBJ2-7; 9 nucleotides align to TRBD1. J gave up 9 bases and V 4 bases, and 14 bases lay outside the gene matches. Germline CDR1 reads SGHRS; CDR2 reads YFSETQ. The CDR3 sequence is 15 residues long. In DNA, the CDR3 is TGCGCCAGCAGCCTCTCCGGGACAGGGTCAAACCTGCAGTACTTC. Amino acids: CASSLSGTGSNLQYF. Supplemented by reference TRBV5-1 and TRBJ2-7, the full variable domain reads KAGVTQTPRYLIKTRGQQVTLSCSPISGHRSVSWYQQTPGQGLQFLFEYFSETQRNKGNFPGRFSGRQFSNSRSEMNVSTLELGDSALYLCASSLSGTGSNLQYFGPGTRLTVT.

The CDR3 region is CATSRGTIGEQFF. The CDR3 DNA is TGTGCCACCAGTAGAGGGACAATTGGTGAGCAGTTCTTC. This chain uses TRBV24-1 with TRBJ2-1; tentative D call: TRBD1 (6 bases). Germline-derived CDR1 and CDR2 are KGHDR and SFDVKD. V lost 6 bases and J lost 9, with 14 bases in between. This CDR3 contains 13 residues.

The chain uses TRBV5-5 and TRBJ1-1; D is unresolved. The CDR3 is 14 amino acids. V dropped 1 base and J dropped 1 base, with 8 bases sitting between them. CDR1 is SGHKS, CDR2 YYEKEE, per germline (reference sequence). CDR3 in amino acids: CASSLLDWNTEAFF. CDR3 nucleotides: TGTGCCAGCAGCTTGTTGGACTGGAACACTGAAGCTTTCTTT.

This clonotype was seen only a few times. The rearrangement uses TRBV15 and TRBJ2-7; weak D call: TRBD1 (5 bases). This CDR3 comprises 13 residues. Germline loops: CDR1 LNHNV, CDR2 YYDKDF (reference sequence). V dropped 1 base and J dropped 6 bases, with 10 bases sitting between them. The CDR3 loop reads CATSRATGTEQYF. The CDR3 bases are TGTGCCACCAGCAGAGCCACAGGTACCGAGCAGTACTTC.

This clonotype has a handful of counts. This rearrangement joins TRBV6-5 to TRBJ2-4; D remains ambiguous. The CDR3 sequence is 15 residues long. The V gene lost 1 base and the J gene lost 9 bases, with 16 bases spanning the gap. CDR1 is MNHEY and CDR2 is SVGAGI in the germline V gene. The CDR3 nucleotides are TGTGCCAGCAGTTACTTTTCATCGGGCCGGAGCATTCAGTACTTC. As protein: CASSYFSSGRSIQYF.

The V and J genes are TRBV12-3 or TRBV12-4 and TRBJ2-7; tentatively, D is TRBD2 (5 bases). The CDR3 is 14 amino acids. Trimming pared 6 bases from V and 7 bases from J, leaving 19 bases between. CDR3 loop: CASRPLPDRGEQYF. The CDR3 DNA reads TGTGCCAGCAGGCCCCTCCCGGACCGAGGGGAGCAGTACTTC.

The chain recombines TRBV20-1 with TRBJ2-3; the D gene could be TRBD1 or TRBD2 (5 bases each). This CDR3 is 15 amino acids long. The germline gives CDR1 DFQATT, CDR2 SNEGSKA (reference sequence). V lost 4 bases and J 6 bases, leaving 20 bases between the germline ends. In DNA, the CDR3 is TGCAGTGCTACCCCCGGGGCACGTGGCCGGGATACGCAGTATTTT. Its translation: CSATPGARGRDTQYF.